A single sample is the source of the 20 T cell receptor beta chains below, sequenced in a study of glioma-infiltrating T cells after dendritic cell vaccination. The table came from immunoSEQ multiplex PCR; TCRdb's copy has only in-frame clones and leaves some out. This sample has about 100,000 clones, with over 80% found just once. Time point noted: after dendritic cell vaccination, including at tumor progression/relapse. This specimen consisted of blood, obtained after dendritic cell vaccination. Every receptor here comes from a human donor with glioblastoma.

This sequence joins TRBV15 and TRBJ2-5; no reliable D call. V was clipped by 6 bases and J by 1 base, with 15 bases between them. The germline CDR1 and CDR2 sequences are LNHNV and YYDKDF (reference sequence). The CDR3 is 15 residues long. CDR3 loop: CATSGFELIQETQYF. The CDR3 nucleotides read TGTGCCACCAGTGGTTTCGAGCTGATCCAAGAGACCCAGTACTTC.

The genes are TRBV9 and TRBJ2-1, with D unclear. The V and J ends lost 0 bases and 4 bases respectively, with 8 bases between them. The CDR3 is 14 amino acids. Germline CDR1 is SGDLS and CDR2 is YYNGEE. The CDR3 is CASSVVADYNEQFF. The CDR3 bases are TGTGCCAGCAGCGTAGTTGCGGATTACAATGAGCAGTTCTTC.

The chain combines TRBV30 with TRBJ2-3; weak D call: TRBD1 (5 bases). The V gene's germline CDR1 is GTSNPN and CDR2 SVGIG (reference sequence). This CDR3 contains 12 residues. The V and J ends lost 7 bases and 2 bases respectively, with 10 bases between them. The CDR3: CAFTGSTDTQYF. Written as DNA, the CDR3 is TGTGCCTTTACAGGCTCCACAGATACGCAGTATTTT.

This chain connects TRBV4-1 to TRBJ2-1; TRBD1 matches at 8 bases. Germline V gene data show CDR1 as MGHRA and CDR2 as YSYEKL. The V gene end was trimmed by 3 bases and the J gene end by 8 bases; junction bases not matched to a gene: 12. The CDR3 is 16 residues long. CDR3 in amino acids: CASSQARDRYVDEQFF. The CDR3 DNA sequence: TGCGCCAGCAGCCAGGCCCGGGACAGGTACGTCGATGAGCAGTTCTTC.

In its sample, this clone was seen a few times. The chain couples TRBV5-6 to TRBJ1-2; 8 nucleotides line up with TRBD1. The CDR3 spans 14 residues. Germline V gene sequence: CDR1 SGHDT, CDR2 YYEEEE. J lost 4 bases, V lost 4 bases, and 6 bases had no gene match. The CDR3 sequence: CASSPRDRLYGYTF. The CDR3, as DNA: TGTGCCAGCAGCCCCCGGGACAGGCTCTATGGCTACACCTTC.

Here the CDR3 reads CASSLVEAQNSPLHF. CDR3 nucleotide sequence: TGCGCCAGCAGCTTGGTTGAAGCCCAAAATTCACCCCTCCACTTT. This chain uses TRBV5-1 with TRBJ1-6; D unclear. Germline V gene data show CDR1 as SGHRS and CDR2 as YFSETQ. The V and J ends lost 0 bases and 7 bases respectively, with 11 bases between them. This CDR3 spans 15 amino acids. Full variable domain (missing parts from reference TRBV5-1 and TRBJ1-6): KAGVTQTPRYLIKTRGQQVTLSCSPISGHRSVSWYQQTPGQGLQFLFEYFSETQRNKGNFPGRFSGRQFSNSRSEMNVSTLELGDSALYLCASSLVEAQNSPLHFGNGTRLTVT.

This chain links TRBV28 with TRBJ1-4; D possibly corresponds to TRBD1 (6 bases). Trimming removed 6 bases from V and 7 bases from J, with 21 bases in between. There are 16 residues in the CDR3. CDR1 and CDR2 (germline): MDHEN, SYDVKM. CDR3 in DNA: TGTGCCAGCAGCTTGCTGAACCAGGGGTCATCTGAAAAACTGTTTTTT. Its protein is CASSLLNQGSSEKLFF.

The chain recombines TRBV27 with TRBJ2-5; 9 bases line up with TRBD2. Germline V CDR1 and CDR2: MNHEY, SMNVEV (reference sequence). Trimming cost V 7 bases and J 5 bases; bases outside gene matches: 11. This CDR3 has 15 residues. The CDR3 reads CASKGAGGPMETQYF. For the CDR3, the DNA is TGTGCCAGCAAGGGGGCGGGGGGGCCGATGGAGACCCAGTACTTC.

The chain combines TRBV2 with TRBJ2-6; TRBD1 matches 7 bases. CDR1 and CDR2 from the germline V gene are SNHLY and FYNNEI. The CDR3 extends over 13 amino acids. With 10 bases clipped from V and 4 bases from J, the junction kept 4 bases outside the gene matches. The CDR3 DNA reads TGTGCCACCGGACAGGACGGGGCCAACGTCCTGACTTTC. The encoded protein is CATGQDGANVLTF.

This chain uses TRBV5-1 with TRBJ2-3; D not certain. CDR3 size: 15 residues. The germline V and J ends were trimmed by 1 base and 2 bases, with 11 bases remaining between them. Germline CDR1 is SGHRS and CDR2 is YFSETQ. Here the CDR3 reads CASSLSQAYTDTQYF. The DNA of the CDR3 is TGCGCCAGCAGCTTGAGTCAAGCGTACACAGATACGCAGTATTTT.

The CDR3 region is CASSLGTALGDTQYF. The CDR3, as DNA: TGTGCCAGCAGCTTAGGGACAGCCCTTGGAGATACGCAGTATTTT. This sequence joins TRBV7-8 and TRBJ2-3, with a tentative D call TRBD1 (6 bases). The V and J ends lost 1 base and 5 bases respectively, with 13 bases between them. The CDR3 length is 15 residues. Germline loops: CDR1 SGHVS, CDR2 FQNEAQ. The variable domain in full, with the rest retrieved from reference TRBV7-8 and TRBJ2-3, is GAGVSQSPRYKVAKRGQDVALRCDPISGHVSLFWYQQALGQGPEFLTYFQNEAQLDKSGLPSDRFFAERPEGSVSTLKIQRTQQEDSAVYLCASSLGTALGDTQYFGPGTRLTVL.

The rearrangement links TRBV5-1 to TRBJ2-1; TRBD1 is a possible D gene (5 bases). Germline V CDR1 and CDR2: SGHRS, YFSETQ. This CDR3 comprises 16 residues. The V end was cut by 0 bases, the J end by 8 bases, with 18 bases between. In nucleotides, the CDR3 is TGCGCCAGCAGCTTGGCGGTAGTAGGGGTGGCAGATGAGCAGTTCTTC. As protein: CASSLAVVGVADEQFF.

The CDR3 coding sequence is TGTGCCAGTAGTCCCCCGGACAGGGAAGGGCAGTACTTC. Residues: CASSPPDREGQYF. The J gene is TRBJ2-7, the V gene TRBV19, with 8 positions matching TRBD1. The CDR3 runs to 13 residues. The trim removed 5 bases at V and 9 bases at J, leaving 9 bases unmatched. CDR1 and CDR2 from the germline V gene are LNHDA and SQIVND (reference sequence). The complete variable domain, with remaining parts taken from reference TRBV19 and TRBJ2-7, reads DGGITQSPKYLFRKEGQNVTLSCEQNLNHDAMYWYRQDPGQGLRLIYYSQIVNDFQKGDIAEGYSVSREKKESFPLTVTSAQKNPTAFYLCASSPPDREGQYFGPGTRLTVT.

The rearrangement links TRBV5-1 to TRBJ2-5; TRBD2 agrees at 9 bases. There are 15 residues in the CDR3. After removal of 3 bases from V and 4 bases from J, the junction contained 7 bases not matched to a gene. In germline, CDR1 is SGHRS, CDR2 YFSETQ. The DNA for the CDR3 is TGCGCCAGCAGCTCTCGCGGGGGGGCTGGAGAGACCCAGTACTTC. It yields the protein CASSSRGGAGETQYF.

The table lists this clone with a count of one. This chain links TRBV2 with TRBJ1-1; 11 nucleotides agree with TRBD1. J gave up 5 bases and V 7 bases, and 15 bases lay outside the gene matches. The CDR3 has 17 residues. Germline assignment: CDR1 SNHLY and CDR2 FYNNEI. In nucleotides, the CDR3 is TGTGCCAGCAAGAATCCCGGGACAGGGGGGGTGGTTACTGAAGCTTTCTTT. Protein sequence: CASKNPGTGGVVTEAFF.

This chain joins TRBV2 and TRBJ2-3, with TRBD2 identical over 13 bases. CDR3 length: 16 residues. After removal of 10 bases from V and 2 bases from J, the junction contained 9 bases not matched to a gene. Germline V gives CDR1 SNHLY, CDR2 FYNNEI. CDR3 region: CATSPGLAGATDTQYF. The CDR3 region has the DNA TGTGCCACCTCACCTGGACTAGCGGGGGCCACAGATACGCAGTATTTT.

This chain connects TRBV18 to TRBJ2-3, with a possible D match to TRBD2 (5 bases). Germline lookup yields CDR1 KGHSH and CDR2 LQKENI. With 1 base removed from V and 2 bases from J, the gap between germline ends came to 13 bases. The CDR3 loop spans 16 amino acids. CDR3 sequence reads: CASSPRRGGLTDTQYF. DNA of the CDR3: TGTGCCAGCTCACCACGGAGAGGAGGTCTCACAGATACGCAGTATTTT.

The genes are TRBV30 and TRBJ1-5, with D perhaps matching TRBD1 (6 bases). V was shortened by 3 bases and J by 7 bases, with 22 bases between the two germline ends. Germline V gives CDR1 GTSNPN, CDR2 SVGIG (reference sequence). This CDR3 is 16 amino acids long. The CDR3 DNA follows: TGTGCCTGGAGGGACCCTTCTAACAGGGTAGGACAGCCCCAGCATTTT. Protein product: CAWRDPSNRVGQPQHF.

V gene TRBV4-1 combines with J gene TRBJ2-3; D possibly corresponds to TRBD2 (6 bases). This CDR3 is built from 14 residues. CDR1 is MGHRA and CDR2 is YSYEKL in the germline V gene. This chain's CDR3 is CAQLGERGTDTQYF. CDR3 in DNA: TGCGCGCAGCTCGGGGAGCGGGGCACAGATACGCAGTATTTT.

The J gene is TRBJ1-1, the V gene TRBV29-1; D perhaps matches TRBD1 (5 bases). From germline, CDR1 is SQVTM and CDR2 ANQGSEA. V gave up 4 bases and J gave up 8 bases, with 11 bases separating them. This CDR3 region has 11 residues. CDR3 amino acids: CSVVRAGEAFF. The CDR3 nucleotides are TGCAGCGTTGTAAGGGCAGGGGAAGCTTTCTTT.